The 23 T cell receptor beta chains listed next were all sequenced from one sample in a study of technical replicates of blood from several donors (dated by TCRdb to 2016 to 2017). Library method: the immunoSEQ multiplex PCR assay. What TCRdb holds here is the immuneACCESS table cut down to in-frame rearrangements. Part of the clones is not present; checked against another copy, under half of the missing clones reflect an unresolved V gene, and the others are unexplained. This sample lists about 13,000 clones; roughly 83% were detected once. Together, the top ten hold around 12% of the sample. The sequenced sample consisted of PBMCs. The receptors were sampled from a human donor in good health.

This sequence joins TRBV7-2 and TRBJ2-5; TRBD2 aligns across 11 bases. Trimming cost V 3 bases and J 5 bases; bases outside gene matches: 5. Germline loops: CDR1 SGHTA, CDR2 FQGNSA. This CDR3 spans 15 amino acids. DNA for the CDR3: TGTGCCAGCAGCTTTACTAGCGGGAGTGGGGAGACCCAGTACTTC. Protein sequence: CASSFTSGSGETQYF.

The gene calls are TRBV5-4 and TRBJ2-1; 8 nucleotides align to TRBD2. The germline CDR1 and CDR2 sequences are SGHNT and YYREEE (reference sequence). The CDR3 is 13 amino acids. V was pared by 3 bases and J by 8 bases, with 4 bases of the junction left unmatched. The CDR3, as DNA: TGTGCCAGCAGCTGGACTAGCACCCATGAGCAGTTCTTC. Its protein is CASSWTSTHEQFF.

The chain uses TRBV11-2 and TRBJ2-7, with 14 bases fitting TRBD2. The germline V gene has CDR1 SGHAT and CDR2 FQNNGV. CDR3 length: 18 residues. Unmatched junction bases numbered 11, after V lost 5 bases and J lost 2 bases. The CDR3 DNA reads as TGTGCCAGCAGCCCAGGGACTAGCGGGGGCGGAGAACCCTACGAGCAGTACTTC. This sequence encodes CASSPGTSGGGEPYEQYF.

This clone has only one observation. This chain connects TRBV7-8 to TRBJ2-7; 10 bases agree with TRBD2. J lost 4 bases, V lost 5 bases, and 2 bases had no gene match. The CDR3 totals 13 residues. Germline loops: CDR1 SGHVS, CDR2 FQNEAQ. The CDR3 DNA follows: TGTGCCAGCAGCGCGACTAGCGGGTACGAGCAGTACTTC. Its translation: CASSATSGYEQYF. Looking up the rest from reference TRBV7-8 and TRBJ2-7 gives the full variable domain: GAGVSQSPRYKVAKRGQDVALRCDPISGHVSLFWYQQALGQGPEFLTYFQNEAQLDKSGLPSDRFFAERPEGSVSTLKIQRTQQEDSAVYLCASSATSGYEQYFGPGTRLTVT.

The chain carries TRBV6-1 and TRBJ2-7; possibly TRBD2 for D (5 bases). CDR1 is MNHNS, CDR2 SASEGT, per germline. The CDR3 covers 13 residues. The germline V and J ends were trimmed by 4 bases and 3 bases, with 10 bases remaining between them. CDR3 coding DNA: TGTGCCAGCAGTGTCCGGGATCTCTACGAGCAGTACTTC. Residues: CASSVRDLYEQYF.

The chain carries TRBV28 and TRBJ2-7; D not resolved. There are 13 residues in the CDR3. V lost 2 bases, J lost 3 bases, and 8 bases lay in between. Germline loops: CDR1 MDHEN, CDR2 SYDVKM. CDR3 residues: CASSLTENYEQYF. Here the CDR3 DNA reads TGTGCCAGCAGTTTAACGGAGAACTACGAGCAGTACTTC. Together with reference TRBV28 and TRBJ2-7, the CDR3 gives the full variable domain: DVKVTQSSRYLVKRTGEKVFLECVQDMDHENMFWYRQDPGLGLRLIYFSYDVKMKEKGDIPEGYSVSREKKERFSLILESASTNQTSMYLCASSLTENYEQYFGPGTRLTVT.

This chain's CDR3 is CASSRLATNEKLFF. The CDR3 DNA follows: TGTGCCAGCAGCCGACTTGCAACTAATGAAAAACTGTTTTTT. This rearrangement joins TRBV6-5 to TRBJ1-4; D gene uncertain. CDR1 is MNHEY and CDR2 is SVGAGI in the germline V gene. Deletions cut 6 bases from V and 0 bases from J, with 8 bases between. This CDR3 has 14 amino acids.

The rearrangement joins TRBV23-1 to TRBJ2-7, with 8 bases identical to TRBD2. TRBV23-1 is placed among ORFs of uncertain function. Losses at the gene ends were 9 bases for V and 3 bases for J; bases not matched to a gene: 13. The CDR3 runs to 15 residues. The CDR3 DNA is TGCGCCAGTCACCCCGGGGGGGCCCCGATCTACGAGCAGTACTTC. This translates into CASHPGGAPIYEQYF.

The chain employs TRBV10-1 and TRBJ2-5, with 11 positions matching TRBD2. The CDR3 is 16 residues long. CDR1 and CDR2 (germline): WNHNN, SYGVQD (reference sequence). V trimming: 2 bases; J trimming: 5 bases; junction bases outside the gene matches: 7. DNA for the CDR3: TGCGCCAGCAGTGAGAGCCTAGCGGGAGGTTTGGAGACCCAGTACTTC. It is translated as CASSESLAGGLETQYF.

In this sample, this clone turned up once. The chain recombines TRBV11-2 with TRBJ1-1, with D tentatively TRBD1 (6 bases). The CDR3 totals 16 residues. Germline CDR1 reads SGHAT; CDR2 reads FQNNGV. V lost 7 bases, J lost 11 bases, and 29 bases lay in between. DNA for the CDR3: TGTGCCAGCAACTCTCTAACAGGGAAGAAAGGAACTTCTGCTTTCTTT. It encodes CASNSLTGKKGTSAFF. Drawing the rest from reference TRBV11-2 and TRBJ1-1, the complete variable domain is EAGVAQSPRYKIIEKRQSVAFWCNPISGHATLYWYQQILGQGPKLLIQFQNNGVVDDSQLPKDRFSAERLKGVDSTLKIQPAKLEDSAVYLCASNSLTGKKGTSAFFGQGTRLTVV.

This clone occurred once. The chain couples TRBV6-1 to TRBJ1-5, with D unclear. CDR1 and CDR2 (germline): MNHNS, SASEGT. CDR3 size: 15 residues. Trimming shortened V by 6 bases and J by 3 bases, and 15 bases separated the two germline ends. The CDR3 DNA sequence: TGTGCCAGCAGGCCGGACTCATTCGTCAATCAGCCCCAGCATTTT. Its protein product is CASRPDSFVNQPQHF.

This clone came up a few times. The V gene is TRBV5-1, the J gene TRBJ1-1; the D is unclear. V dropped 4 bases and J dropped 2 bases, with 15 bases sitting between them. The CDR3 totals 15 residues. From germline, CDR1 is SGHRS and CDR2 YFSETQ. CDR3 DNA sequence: TGCGCCAGCAGCCGGAGGCAGGCGGGTAACACTGAAGCTTTCTTT. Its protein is CASSRRQAGNTEAFF.

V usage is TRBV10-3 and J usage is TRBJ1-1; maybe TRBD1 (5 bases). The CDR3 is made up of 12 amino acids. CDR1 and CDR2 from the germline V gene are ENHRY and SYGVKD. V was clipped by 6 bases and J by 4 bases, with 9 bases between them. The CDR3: CAIRDTLTEAFF. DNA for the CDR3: TGTGCCATCAGGGACACCCTCACTGAAGCTTTCTTT.

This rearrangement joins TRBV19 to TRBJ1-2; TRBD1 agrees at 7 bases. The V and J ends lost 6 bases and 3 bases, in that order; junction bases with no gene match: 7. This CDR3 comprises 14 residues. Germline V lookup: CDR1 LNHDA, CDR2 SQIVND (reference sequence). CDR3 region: CASSPTGRDYGYTF. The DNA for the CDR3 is TGTGCCAGTAGCCCGACAGGGAGAGACTATGGCTACACCTTC.

The CDR3 spells CASSAGGREQFF. The CDR3 DNA is TGTGCCAGCAGCGCAGGGGGGCGCGAGCAGTTCTTC. The chain uses TRBV7-9 and TRBJ2-1; weak D call: TRBD1 (7 bases). The V end was cut by 5 bases, the J end by 10 bases, with 12 bases between. CDR1 and CDR2 from the germline V gene are SEHNR and FQNEAQ (reference sequence). The CDR3 totals 12 residues.

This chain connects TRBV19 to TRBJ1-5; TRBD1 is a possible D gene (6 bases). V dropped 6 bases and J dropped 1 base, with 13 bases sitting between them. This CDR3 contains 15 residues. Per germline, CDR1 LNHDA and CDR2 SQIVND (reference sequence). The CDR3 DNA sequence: TGTGCCAGTAGCCCTGGGGGGGCGAGCAATCAGCCCCAGCATTTT. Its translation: CASSPGGASNQPQHF.

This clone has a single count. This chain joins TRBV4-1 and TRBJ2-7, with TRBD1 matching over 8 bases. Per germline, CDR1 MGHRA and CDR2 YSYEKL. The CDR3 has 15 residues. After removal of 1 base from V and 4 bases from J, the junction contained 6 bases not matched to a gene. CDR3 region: CASSQGGTGVYEQYF. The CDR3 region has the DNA TGCGCCAGCAGCCAAGGGGGGACAGGCGTTTACGAGCAGTACTTC.

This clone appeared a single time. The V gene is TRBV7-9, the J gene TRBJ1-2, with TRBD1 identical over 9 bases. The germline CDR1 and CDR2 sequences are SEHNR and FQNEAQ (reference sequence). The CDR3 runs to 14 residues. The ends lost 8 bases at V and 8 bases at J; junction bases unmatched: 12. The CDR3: CASSSGQGWVGYTF. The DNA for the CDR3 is TGTGCCAGCTCATCGGGACAGGGCTGGGTCGGCTACACCTTC.

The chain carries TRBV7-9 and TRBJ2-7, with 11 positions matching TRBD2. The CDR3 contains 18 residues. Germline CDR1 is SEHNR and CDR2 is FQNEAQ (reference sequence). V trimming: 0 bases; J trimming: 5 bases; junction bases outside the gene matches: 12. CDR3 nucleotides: TGTGCCAGCAGCTTAGCGTCGGGTAGCGGGAGGGTCTTTGACGAGCAGTACTTC. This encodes CASSLASGSGRVFDEQYF.

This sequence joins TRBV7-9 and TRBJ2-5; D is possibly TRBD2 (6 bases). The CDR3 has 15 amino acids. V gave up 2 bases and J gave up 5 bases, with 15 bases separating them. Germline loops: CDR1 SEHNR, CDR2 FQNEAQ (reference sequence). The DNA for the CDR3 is TGTGCCAGCAGCTTACTGGCCTCAAGCGGGGAGACCCAGTACTTC. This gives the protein CASSLLASSGETQYF.

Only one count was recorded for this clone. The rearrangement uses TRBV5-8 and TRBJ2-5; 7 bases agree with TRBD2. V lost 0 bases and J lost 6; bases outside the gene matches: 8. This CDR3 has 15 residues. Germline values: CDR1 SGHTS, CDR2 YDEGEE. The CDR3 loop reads CASSLGTGGLQTQYF. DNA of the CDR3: TGTGCCAGCAGCTTGGGTACGGGAGGCCTCCAGACCCAGTACTTC.

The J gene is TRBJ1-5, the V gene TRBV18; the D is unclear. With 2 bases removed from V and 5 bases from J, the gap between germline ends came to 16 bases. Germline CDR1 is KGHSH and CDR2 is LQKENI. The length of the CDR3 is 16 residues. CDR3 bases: TGTGCCAGCTCACCAGACCGAGGGAGTTTTCATCAGCCCCAGCATTTT. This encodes CASSPDRGSFHQPQHF. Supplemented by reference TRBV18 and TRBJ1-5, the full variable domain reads NAGVMQNPRHLVRRRGQEARLRCSPMKGHSHVYWYRQLPEEGLKFMVYLQKENIIDESGMPKERFSAEFPKEGPSILRIQQVVRGDSAAYFCASSPDRGSFHQPQHFGDGTRLSIL.

The DNA for the CDR3 is TGCAGCGTGGTAGCGGTGGATTTTGAGCAGTACTTC. Amino acid sequence: CSVVAVDFEQYF. The V gene is TRBV29-1, the J gene TRBJ2-7; D is perhaps TRBD2 (6 bases). Trimming shortened V by 6 bases and J by 7 bases, and 16 bases separated the two germline ends. The CDR3 covers 12 residues. Germline assignment: CDR1 SQVTM and CDR2 ANQGSEA.